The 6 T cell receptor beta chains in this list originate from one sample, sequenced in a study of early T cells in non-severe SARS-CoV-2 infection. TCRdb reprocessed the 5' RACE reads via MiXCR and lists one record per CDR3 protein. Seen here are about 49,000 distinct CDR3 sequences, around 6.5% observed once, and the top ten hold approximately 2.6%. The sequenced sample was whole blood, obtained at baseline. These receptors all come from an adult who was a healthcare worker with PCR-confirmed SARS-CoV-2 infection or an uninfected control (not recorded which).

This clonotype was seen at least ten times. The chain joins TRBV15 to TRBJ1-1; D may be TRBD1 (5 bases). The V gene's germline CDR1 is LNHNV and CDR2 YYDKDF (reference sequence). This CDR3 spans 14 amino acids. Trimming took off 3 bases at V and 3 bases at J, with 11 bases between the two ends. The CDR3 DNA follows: TGTGCCACCAGCAGGGGGATGGGGGACACTGAAGCTTTCTTT. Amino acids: CATSRGMGDTEAFF.

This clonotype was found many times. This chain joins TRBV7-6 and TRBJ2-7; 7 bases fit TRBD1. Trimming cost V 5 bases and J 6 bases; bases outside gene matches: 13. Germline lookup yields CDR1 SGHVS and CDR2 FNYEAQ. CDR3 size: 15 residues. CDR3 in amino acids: CASSARDSQPGEQYF. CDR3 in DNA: TGTGCCAGCAGCGCACGGGACAGCCAACCTGGCGAGCAGTACTTC.

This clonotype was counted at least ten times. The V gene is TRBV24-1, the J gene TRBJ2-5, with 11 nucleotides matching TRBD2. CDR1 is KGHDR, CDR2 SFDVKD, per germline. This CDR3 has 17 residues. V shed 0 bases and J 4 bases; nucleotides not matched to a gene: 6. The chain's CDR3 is CATSDLLGTSGRETQYF. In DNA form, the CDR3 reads TGTGCCACCAGTGATTTGCTGGGGACTAGCGGAAGAGAGACCCAGTACTTC.

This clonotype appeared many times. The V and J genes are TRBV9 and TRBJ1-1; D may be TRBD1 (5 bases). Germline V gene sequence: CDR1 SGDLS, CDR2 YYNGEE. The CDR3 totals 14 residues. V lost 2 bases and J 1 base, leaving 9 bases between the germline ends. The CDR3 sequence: CASSVGPANTEAFF. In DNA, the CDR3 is TGTGCCAGCAGCGTGGGACCTGCGAACACTGAAGCTTTCTTT. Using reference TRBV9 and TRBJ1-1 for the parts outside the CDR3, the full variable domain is DSGVTQTPKHLITATGQRVTLRCSPRSGDLSVYWYQQSLDQGLQFLIQYYNGEERAKGNILERFSAQQFPDLHSELNLSSLELGDSALYFCASSVGPANTEAFFGQGTRLTVV.

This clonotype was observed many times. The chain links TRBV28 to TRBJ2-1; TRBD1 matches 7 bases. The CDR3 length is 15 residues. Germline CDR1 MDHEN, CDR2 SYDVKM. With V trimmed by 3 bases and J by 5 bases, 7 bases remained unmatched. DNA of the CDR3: TGTGCCAGCAGTTTTTTCGGGACAGAGAACAATGAGCAGTTCTTC. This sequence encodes CASSFFGTENNEQFF.

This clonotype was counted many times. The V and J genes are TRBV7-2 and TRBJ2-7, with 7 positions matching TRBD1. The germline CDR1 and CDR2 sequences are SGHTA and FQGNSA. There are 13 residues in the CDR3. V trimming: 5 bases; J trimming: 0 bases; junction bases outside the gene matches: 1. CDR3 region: CASSRQGSYEQYF. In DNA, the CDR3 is TGTGCCAGCAGCCGACAGGGCTCCTACGAGCAGTACTTC.